This entry is about one TCR beta chain. Its specificity is not known. With constant-segment primers, 5'RACE yielded cDNA libraries of TCR alpha and TCR beta that carried sample barcodes and UMIs. TCRdb processed the 5' RACE reads anew with MiXCR; each CDR3 protein has one entry. The table lists 550,000 to 650,000 distinct CDR3 sequences, 17% of them singletons. V shed 4 bases, J shed 3 bases, and the junction held 8 bases outside the gene matches. Per the germline V gene, CDR1 is SGHDT and CDR2 is YYEEEE. This CDR3 comprises 16 residues. This specimen comes from a study of T-cell memory formation after mild COVID-19. Looking at the study overall: Clusters of TCRs were largely donor specific. Study findings and constraints: Second-wave clones with a day 37 peak had unconfirmed SARS-CoV-2 specificity. CD4/CD8 balance held among clones contracting day 15 to 85, and later expanders leaned CD4+.

The chain couples TRBV5-6 to TRBJ1-2; TRBD1 aligns across 11 bases. Sequencing was performed on PBMCs or a T cell subset sorted from them (not recorded which). The TCR comes from an adult woman who had mild COVID-19 (a few samples of this study predate the infection). Cell type and time point are not known. The CDR3 reads CASSLPGTGGYYGYTF. The CDR3 coding sequence is TGTGCCAGCAGCCTACCCGGGACAGGGGGGTACTATGGCTACACCTTC.